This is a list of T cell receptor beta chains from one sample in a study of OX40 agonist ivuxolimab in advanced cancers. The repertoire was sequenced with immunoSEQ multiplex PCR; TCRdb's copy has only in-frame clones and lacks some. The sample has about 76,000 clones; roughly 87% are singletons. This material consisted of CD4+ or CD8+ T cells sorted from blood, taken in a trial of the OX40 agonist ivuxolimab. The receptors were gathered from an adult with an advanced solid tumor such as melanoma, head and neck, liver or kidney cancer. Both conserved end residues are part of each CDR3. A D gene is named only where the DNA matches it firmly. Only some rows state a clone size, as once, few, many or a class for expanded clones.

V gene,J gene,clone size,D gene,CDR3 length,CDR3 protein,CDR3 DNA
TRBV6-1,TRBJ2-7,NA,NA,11,CASKDWYEQYF,TGTGCCAGCAAGGACTGGTACGAGCAGTACTTC
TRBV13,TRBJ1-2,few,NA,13,CASTKGPNYGYTF,TGTGCCAGCACGAAGGGACCTAACTATGGCTACACCTTC
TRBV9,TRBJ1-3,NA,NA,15,CASSVSATRGNTIYF,TGTGCCAGCAGCGTAAGCGCAACTCGTGGAAACACCATATATTTT
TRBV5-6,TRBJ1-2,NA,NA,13,CASSQRGTYGYTF,TGTGCCAGCAGCCAGCGGGGTACCTATGGCTACACCTTC
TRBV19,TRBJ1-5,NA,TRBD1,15,CASKSRDRGGEPQHF,TGTGCCAGCAAATCCCGGGACAGGGGGGGGGAGCCCCAGCATTTT
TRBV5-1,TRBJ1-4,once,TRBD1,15,CASSLARDRVEKLFF,TGCGCCAGCAGCTTGGCCCGGGACAGGGTTGAAAAACTGTTTTTT
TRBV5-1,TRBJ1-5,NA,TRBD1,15,CASSPGTGGDQPQHF,TGCGCCAGCAGCCCCGGGACAGGGGGTGATCAGCCCCAGCATTTT
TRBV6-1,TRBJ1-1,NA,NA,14,CASSKWAENTEAFF,TGTGCCAGCAGTAAGTGGGCGGAGAACACTGAAGCTTTCTTT
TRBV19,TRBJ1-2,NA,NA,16,CASTPVGTGAGYGYTF,TGTGCCAGTACACCCGTGGGAACGGGGGCAGGCTATGGCTACACCTTC
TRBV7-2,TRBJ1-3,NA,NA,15,CASSLTVNSGNTIYF,TGTGCCAGCAGCTTGACCGTTAATTCTGGAAACACCATATATTTT
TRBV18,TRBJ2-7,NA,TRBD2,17,CASSSPYGLAGSYEQYF,TGTGCCAGCTCATCTCCCTACGGACTAGCGGGCTCCTACGAGCAGTACTTC
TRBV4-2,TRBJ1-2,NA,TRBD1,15,CASSQAGGRGDGYTF,TGTGCCAGCAGCCAAGCAGGGGGCAGGGGGGATGGCTACACCTTC
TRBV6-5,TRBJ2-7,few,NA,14,CASSSPGQDYEQYF,TGTGCCAGCAGTTCCCCGGGACAAGACTACGAGCAGTACTTC
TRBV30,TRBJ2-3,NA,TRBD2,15,CAWSPIAGTTDTQYF,TGTGCCTGGAGTCCGATAGCGGGGACGACAGATACGCAGTATTTT
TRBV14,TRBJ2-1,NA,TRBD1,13,CASSRQGSGEQFF,TGTGCCAGCAGCAGACAGGGGTCTGGTGAGCAGTTCTTC
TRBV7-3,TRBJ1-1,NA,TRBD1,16,CASSHLDRGRGTEAFF,TGTGCCAGCAGCCACCTCGACAGGGGGCGGGGCACTGAAGCTTTCTTT
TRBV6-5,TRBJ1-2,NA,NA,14,CASSPGGMDYGYTF,TGTGCCAGCAGTCCAGGAGGGATGGACTATGGCTACACCTTC
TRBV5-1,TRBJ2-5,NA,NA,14,CASSPTQVGETQYF,TGCGCCAGCAGCCCGACCCAGGTCGGGGAGACCCAGTACTTC
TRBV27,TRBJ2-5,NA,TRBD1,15,CASSSGQGSRETQYF,TGTGCCAGCAGTTCCGGACAGGGGTCGCGGGAGACCCAGTACTTC
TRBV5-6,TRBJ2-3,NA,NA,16,CASSLRGGRRGDTQYF,TGTGCCAGCAGCCTTCGAGGAGGTCGAAGGGGAGATACGCAGTATTTT
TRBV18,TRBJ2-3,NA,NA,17,CASSPPLAGIITDTQYF,TGTGCCAGCTCACCACCGTTAGCAGGCATTATCACAGATACGCAGTATTTT
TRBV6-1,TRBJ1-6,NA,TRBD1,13,CASRDRTNSPLHF,TGTGCCAGCCGGGACAGGACTAATTCACCCCTCCACTTT
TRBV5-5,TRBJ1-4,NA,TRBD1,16,CASSLSTTGVREKLFF,TGTGCCAGCAGCTTGTCCACGACAGGGGTGCGGGAAAAACTGTTTTTT
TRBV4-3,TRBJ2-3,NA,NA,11,CASSQEHTQYF,TGCGCCAGCAGCCAAGAACATACGCAGTATTTT
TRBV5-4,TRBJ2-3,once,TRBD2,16,CASSLMRGGGSDTQYF,TGTGCCAGCAGCCTGATGCGGGGGGGCGGGTCAGATACGCAGTATTTT
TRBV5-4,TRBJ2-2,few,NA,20,CASSSGRGQVRGLLTGELFF,TGTGCCAGCAGCTCCGGAAGGGGTCAGGTGCGGGGGCTTCTCACCGGGGAGCTGTTTTTT
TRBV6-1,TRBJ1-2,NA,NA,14,CASSEVEGGRGYTF,TGTGCCAGCAGTGAAGTGGAGGGGGGGCGCGGCTACACCTTC
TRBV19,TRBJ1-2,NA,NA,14,CASSPQGVIYGYTF,TGTGCCAGTAGCCCACAGGGCGTGATCTATGGCTACACCTTC
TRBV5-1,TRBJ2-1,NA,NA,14,CASSLPLADNEQFF,TGCGCCAGCAGCTTACCTTTAGCGGACAATGAGCAGTTCTTC
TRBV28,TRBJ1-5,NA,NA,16,CASSLGGSFGNQPQHF,TGTGCCAGCAGTTTGGGGGGGTCTTTCGGCAATCAGCCCCAGCATTTT
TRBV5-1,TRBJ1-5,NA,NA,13,CASSLNRNQPQHF,TGCGCCAGCAGCTTGAACAGGAATCAGCCCCAGCATTTT